This entry concerns a single TCR beta chain. The junction had 8 bases not matched to a gene; V was cut back by 6 bases and J by 2 bases. The CDR3 sequence is 16 residues long. Germline assignment: CDR1 SGHVS and CDR2 FNYEAQ. This entry comes from a study of technical replicates of blood from a handful of donors. The method was immunoSEQ multiplex PCR; TCRdb's version includes in-frame clones alone and lacks a portion of them. The table has about 54,000 clones, 94% seen once. The specimen sequenced was T cells isolated from PBMCs. The V call is TRBV7-6, the J call TRBJ2-5; 11 bases map to TRBD2. The origin of this receptor is a human donor in good health. The CDR3 DNA sequence: TGTGCCAGCAGTCCTTGGACTAGCGGGTCTCAAGAGACCCAGTACTTC. Residues: CASSPWTSGSQETQYF.